This T cell receptor beta chain was recovered during a study of molecular identifiers for immune sequencing clone quantification. Notes on the study in general: Spiked Jurkat TCR RNA equal to one cell could reportedly be picked out among one million naive cells.

Using a CD8+CD4-CCR7+CD45RA+ phenotype, naive CD8 T cells were sorted. Trimming pared 0 bases from V and 7 bases from J, leaving 10 bases between. The length of the CDR3 is 14 residues. The germline V gene has CDR1 SGHDT and CDR2 YYEEEE. In TCRdb, the PCR reads were re-called with MiXCR into one record per CDR3 protein. Here the sample spans 8,000 to 10,000 distinct CDR3 sequences, roughly an eighth being singletons. This clonotype was detected many times. Its specificity is not known. The sequence was obtained from a human donor in good health. Some libraries in this study had Jurkat cell RNA spiked in. This chain uses TRBV5-6 with TRBJ2-2; D not certain. Sequenced input: naive CD8+ T cells from blood, with Jurkat cell RNA spiked in. This sample's subset: FACS-sorted CD8+CD4-CCR7+CD45RA+ naive T cells. The CDR3 coding sequence is TGTGCCAGCAGCTTGGCTTTTTACAGCGGGGAGCTGTTTTTT. The encoded protein is CASSLAFYSGELFF. The complete variable domain, with remaining parts taken from reference TRBV5-6 and TRBJ2-2, reads DAGVTQSPTHLIKTRGQQVTLRCSPKSGHDTVSWYQQALGQGPQFIFQYYEEEERQRGNFPDRFSGHQFPNYSSELNVNALLLGDSALYLCASSLAFYSGELFFGEGSRLTVL.